The 19 T cell receptor beta chains presented below share a single source sample, sequenced in a study of blood T cell repertoires in COVID-19. Method: immunoSEQ multiplex PCR; TCRdb's copy keeps in-frame clones and lacks some. The top ten hold 1.5% to 2% of the sample, which has under 200,000 clones, around nine tenths seen once. Material: peripheral blood. The receptors originated from a man aged 18 to 30 with active or convalescent COVID-19.

V usage is TRBV7-9 and J usage is TRBJ2-1; TRBD1 aligns across 8 bases. Unmatched junction bases numbered 9, after V lost 5 bases and J lost 6 bases. CDR3 length: 15 residues. The germline V gene has CDR1 SEHNR and CDR2 FQNEAQ (reference sequence). In DNA, the CDR3 is TGTGCCAGCAGCGCCGGGACAGGATTAGGCAATGAGCAGTTCTTC. Its protein is CASSAGTGLGNEQFF.

The chain combines TRBV14 with TRBJ2-3; D is uncertain. With 5 bases removed from V and 8 bases from J, the gap between germline ends came to 8 bases. Germline CDR1 SGHDN, CDR2 FVKESK. CDR3 length: 11 amino acids. This chain's CDR3 is CASSIGATQYF. The CDR3, as DNA: TGTGCCAGCAGCATCGGAGCTACGCAGTATTTT.

The rearrangement joins TRBV28 to TRBJ1-1, with D perhaps TRBD1 (6 bases). CDR3 length: 14 amino acids. Germline V gene data show CDR1 as MDHEN and CDR2 as SYDVKM. The germline V and J ends were trimmed by 7 bases and 4 bases, with 16 bases remaining between them. In DNA form, the CDR3 reads TGTGCCAGCACCGTATCAGGGGATGTCACTGAAGCTTTCTTT. Translated, it gives CASTVSGDVTEAFF.

The chain links TRBV6-5 to TRBJ1-5, with 9 bases aligning to TRBD1. Germline V gene data show CDR1 as MNHEY and CDR2 as SVGAGI. V was clipped by 5 bases and J by 1 base; unmatched bases: 3. This CDR3 has 15 amino acids. CDR3 region: CASSPDRGSNQPQHF. The CDR3 bases are TGTGCCAGCAGTCCGGACAGGGGAAGCAATCAGCCCCAGCATTTT.

This clone occurred once. V usage is TRBV5-1 and J usage is TRBJ2-1, with TRBD2 matching over 11 bases. V lost 4 bases and J lost 4; bases outside the gene matches: 4. Germline CDR1 is SGHRS and CDR2 is YFSETQ. This CDR3 region has 15 residues. The CDR3 nucleotides are TGCGCCAGCAGCCAAGGGACTAGCGGTTACAATGAGCAGTTCTTC. Translating gives CASSQGTSGYNEQFF.

This clone was picked up a small number of times. In DNA form, the CDR3 reads TGCGCCAGCGGGCCGGGACAGCGGAACACTGAAGCTTTCTTT. Amino acids: CASGPGQRNTEAFF. This chain joins TRBV5-1 and TRBJ1-1; 7 bases fit TRBD1. Germline lookup yields CDR1 SGHRS and CDR2 YFSETQ. V lost 7 bases and J lost 1; bases outside the gene matches: 7. The CDR3 contains 14 residues.

The rearrangement links TRBV5-6 to TRBJ2-5, with D perhaps TRBD2 (5 bases). The CDR3 is 14 amino acids. Germline V gives CDR1 SGHDT, CDR2 YYEEEE. V lost 3 bases and J lost 4, with 13 bases in between. CDR3 region: CASSSPGSVETQYF. The CDR3 DNA follows: TGTGCCAGCAGCTCCCCGGGGTCCGTAGAGACCCAGTACTTC.

This rearrangement joins TRBV5-5 to TRBJ1-4; 9 positions agree with TRBD1. Trimming took 5 bases from V and 4 from J; bases not matched to a gene: 6. Germline V gene data show CDR1 as SGHKS and CDR2 as YYEKEE (reference sequence). CDR3 length: 15 residues. In DNA form, the CDR3 reads TGTGCCAGCAGTTTTACAGGGGGCTATAATGAAAAACTGTTTTTT. This codes for CASSFTGGYNEKLFF.

This chain links TRBV3-1 (or the pseudogene TRBV3-2) with TRBJ2-5; 15 bases are shared with TRBD2. Losses at the gene ends were 6 bases for V and 2 bases for J; bases not matched to a gene: 4. CDR1 and CDR2 from the germline V gene are LGHDT and YNNKEL (reference sequence). The CDR3 spans 16 residues. This CDR3 reads CASSPGLAGGQETQYF. CDR3 sequence (DNA): TGTGCCAGCAGTCCTGGACTAGCGGGGGGGCAAGAGACCCAGTACTTC.

The rearrangement joins TRBV7-6 to TRBJ2-2; 14 nucleotides agree with TRBD2. V trimming: 3 bases; J trimming: 4 bases; junction bases outside the gene matches: 13. Germline CDR1 is SGHVS and CDR2 is FNYEAQ. The length of the CDR3 is 20 residues. CDR3 in amino acids: CASSFGLPGLAGDRTGELFF. Here the CDR3 DNA reads TGTGCCAGCAGCTTTGGTCTACCGGGACTAGCGGGAGATCGCACCGGGGAGCTGTTTTTT.

The genes are TRBV11-2 and TRBJ1-1; tentatively, D is TRBD1 (6 bases). The germline V gene has CDR1 SGHAT and CDR2 FQNNGV. Trimming pared 2 bases from V and 5 bases from J, leaving 12 bases between. The length of the CDR3 is 14 residues. The CDR3 region has the DNA TGTGCCAGCAGCTTAAGATCGCAGGGGACTGAAGCTTTCTTT. Translated, it gives CASSLRSQGTEAFF.

The chain has TRBV19 and TRBJ1-5; 7 bases align to TRBD1. CDR1 is LNHDA and CDR2 is SQIVND in the germline V gene (reference sequence). Unmatched junction bases numbered 5, after V lost 6 bases and J lost 0 bases. The CDR3 is 15 residues long. The CDR3 protein is CASRGQVYSNQPQHF. CDR3 coding DNA: TGTGCCAGTAGAGGACAGGTTTATAGCAATCAGCCCCAGCATTTT. Using reference TRBV19 and TRBJ1-5 for the parts outside the CDR3, the full variable domain is DGGITQSPKYLFRKEGQNVTLSCEQNLNHDAMYWYRQDPGQGLRLIYYSQIVNDFQKGDIAEGYSVSREKKESFPLTVTSAQKNPTAFYLCASRGQVYSNQPQHFGDGTRLSIL.

This chain uses TRBV10-3 with TRBJ1-6; 9 positions agree with TRBD1. Germline CDR1 is ENHRY and CDR2 is SYGVKD. The CDR3 has 16 amino acids. V lost 4 bases, J lost 8 bases, and 9 bases stayed unmatched. CDR3 residues: CAISGPDRGRDSPLHF. The CDR3 DNA reads as TGTGCCATCAGTGGCCCGGACAGGGGACGAGATTCACCCCTCCACTTT.

The rearrangement uses TRBV10-2 and TRBJ2-1, with 7 nucleotides matching TRBD2. Germline assignment: CDR1 WSHSY and CDR2 SAAADI. The CDR3 totals 15 residues. The V and J ends lost 0 bases and 3 bases, in that order; junction bases with no gene match: 2. CDR3 sequence: CASSESGGVYNEQFF. CDR3 coding DNA: TGCGCCAGCAGTGAGTCGGGGGGGGTCTACAATGAGCAGTTCTTC.

The chain links TRBV6-5 to TRBJ2-7, with D perhaps TRBD1 (6 bases). The CDR3 is 16 amino acids. Trimming left V 2 bases short and J 0 bases short, with 14 bases between. Germline lookup yields CDR1 MNHEY and CDR2 SVGAGI. CDR3 nucleotide sequence: TGTGCCAGCAGTTACAAAACAGGGAGAAGCTCCTACGAGCAGTACTTC. This translates into CASSYKTGRSSYEQYF.

This chain uses TRBV30 with TRBJ1-4, with a weak D call TRBD1 (5 bases). Looked up from germline, CDR1 is GTSNPN and CDR2 is SVGIG (reference sequence). The length of the CDR3 is 15 residues. V lost 0 bases to trimming and J lost 8 bases, with 16 bases between them. CDR3 protein: CAWSVGTGTVEKLFF. The CDR3 nucleotides are TGTGCCTGGAGTGTAGGCACAGGAACCGTAGAAAAACTGTTTTTT.

This CDR3 reads CASSQDLAGLYNEQFF. The CDR3 region has the DNA TGTGCCAGCAGCCAAGATCTAGCGGGGCTATACAATGAGCAGTTCTTC. The chain employs TRBV3-1 (or the pseudogene TRBV3-2) and TRBJ2-1, with 9 bases fitting TRBD2. Germline CDR1 LGHDT, CDR2 YNNKEL (reference sequence). The CDR3 runs 16 residues. Germline trimming cut 0 bases from V and 4 bases from J; bases unmatched to any gene: 4.

This clone was recorded once. The chain couples TRBV5-6 to TRBJ1-4; no clear D gene. There are 14 residues in the CDR3. V was trimmed by 0 bases and J by 5 bases, leaving 8 bases between them. CDR1 and CDR2 from the germline V gene are SGHDT and YYEEEE. As DNA, the CDR3 is TGTGCCAGCAGCTTGGTTGGGCAGAATGAAAAACTGTTTTTT. It specifies CASSLVGQNEKLFF.

V and J are TRBV15 and TRBJ2-2, with TRBD1 matching over 7 bases. The CDR3 covers 14 residues. With V trimmed by 6 bases and J by 2 bases, 3 bases remained unmatched. Germline V gives CDR1 LNHNV, CDR2 YYDKDF (reference sequence). CDR3 in amino acids: CATSRDRNTGELFF. CDR3 coding DNA: TGTGCCACCAGTAGGGACAGAAACACCGGGGAGCTGTTTTTT.